Sequencing of this T cell receptor (beta chain) was carried out in a study of graft-versus-host responses after intestinal transplantation. The data were produced by immunoSEQ multiplex PCR, yet TCRdb's version contains in-frame clones alone and is incomplete. This sample carries over 35,000 clones, about 90% of them seen once, and the ten largest clones take 2% to 2.5%. Details on this clone: The antigen is unknown.

Trimming left V 8 bases short and J 5 bases short, with 12 bases between. Germline V gives CDR1 MNHNY, CDR2 SVGAGI (reference sequence). The CDR3 covers 12 residues. Findings and caveats of the study: Peak circulating GvH clone levels were associated with early post-transplant HvG declines. GvH clones turned up in recipient marrow; some had shown up first in ileum or blood.

The sequence was obtained from a human patient who received an intestinal transplant, so some T cells may come from the graft donor. This specimen was PBMCs, taken around 43 weeks after intestinal transplant. The chain combines TRBV6-6 with TRBJ2-5; TRBD2 is a possible D gene (6 bases). The CDR3 is CASGRLGETQYF. CDR3 DNA sequence: TGTGCCAGCGGGCGACTAGGGGAGACCCAGTACTTC.